This T cell receptor (beta chain) was observed in a study of blood T cell repertoires in COVID-19. Study summary: Some COVID-19 samples were acute and others convalescent; all came from the United States, Italy and Spain.

V lost 8 bases, J lost 3 bases, and 19 bases lay in between. The CDR3 consists of 15 residues. The germline V gene encodes CDR1 MGHRA and CDR2 YSYEKL. TCRdb keeps only in-frame clones here, not all; method: immunoSEQ multiplex PCR. The sample includes 200,000 to 250,000 clones, over 80% of them seen just once. Sequencing used peripheral blood. The chain is built from TRBV4-1 and TRBJ1-1, with D tentatively TRBD1 (6 bases). This TCR was sampled from a woman younger than 45 with COVID-19, enrolled during active disease. This CDR3 is CASGPRTAAYTEAFF. The CDR3 region has the DNA TGCGCCAGCGGACCCCGGACAGCGGCGTACACTGAAGCTTTCTTT.